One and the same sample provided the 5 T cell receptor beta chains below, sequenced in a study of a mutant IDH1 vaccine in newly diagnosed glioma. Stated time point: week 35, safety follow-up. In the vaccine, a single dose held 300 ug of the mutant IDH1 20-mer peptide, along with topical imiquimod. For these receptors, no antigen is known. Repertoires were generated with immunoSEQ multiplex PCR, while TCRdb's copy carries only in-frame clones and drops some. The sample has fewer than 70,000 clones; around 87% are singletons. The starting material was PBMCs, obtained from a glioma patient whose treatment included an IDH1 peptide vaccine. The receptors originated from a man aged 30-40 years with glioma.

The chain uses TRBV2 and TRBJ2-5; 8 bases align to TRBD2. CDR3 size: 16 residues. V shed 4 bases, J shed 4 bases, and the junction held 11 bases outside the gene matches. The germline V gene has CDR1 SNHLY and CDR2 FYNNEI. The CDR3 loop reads CASSVNGRAFRETQYF. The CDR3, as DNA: TGTGCCAGCAGTGTTAACGGGAGGGCCTTTCGAGAGACCCAGTACTTC.

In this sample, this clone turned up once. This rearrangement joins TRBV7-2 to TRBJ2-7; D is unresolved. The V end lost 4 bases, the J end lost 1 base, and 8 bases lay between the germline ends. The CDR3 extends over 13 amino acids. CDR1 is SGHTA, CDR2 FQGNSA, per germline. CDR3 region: CASSSRVSYEQYF. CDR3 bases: TGTGCCAGCAGCTCACGCGTTTCCTACGAGCAGTACTTC. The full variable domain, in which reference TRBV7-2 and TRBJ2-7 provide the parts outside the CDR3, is GAGVSQSPSNKVTEKGKDVELRCDPISGHTALYWYRQSLGQGLEFLIYFQGNSAPDKSGLPSDRFSAERTGGSVSTLTIQRTQQEDSAVYLCASSSRVSYEQYFGPGTRLTVT.

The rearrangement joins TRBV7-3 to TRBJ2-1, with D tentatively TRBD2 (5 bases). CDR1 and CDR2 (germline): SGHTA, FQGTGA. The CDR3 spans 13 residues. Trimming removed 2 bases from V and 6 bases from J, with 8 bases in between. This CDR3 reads CASSLERFNEQFF. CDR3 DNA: TGTGCCAGCAGCTTAGAGCGGTTCAATGAGCAGTTCTTC.

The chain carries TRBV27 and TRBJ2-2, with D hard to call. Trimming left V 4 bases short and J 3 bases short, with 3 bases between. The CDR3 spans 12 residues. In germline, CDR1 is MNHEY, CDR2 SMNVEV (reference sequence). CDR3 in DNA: TGTGCCAGCAGTTCCGACACCGGGGAGCTGTTTTTT. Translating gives CASSSDTGELFF.

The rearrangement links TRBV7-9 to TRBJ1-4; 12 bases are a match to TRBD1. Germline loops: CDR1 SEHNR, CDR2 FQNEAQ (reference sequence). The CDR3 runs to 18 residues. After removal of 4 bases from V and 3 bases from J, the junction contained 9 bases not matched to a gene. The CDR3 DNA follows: TGTGCCAGCAGCTCCCTTGGGACAGGGGGCATCGCTAATGAAAAACTGTTTTTT. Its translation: CASSSLGTGGIANEKLFF.